This entry concerns a single T cell receptor (beta chain). The source of the sample is a study of CD8 T cells in Susac syndrome. Random hexamers were used to reverse transcribe roughly 0.5 to 1 ug of RNA. One entry per CDR3 protein results from TCRdb running MiXCR on the immunoSEQ multiplex PCR reads. The sample gives 95,000 to 150,000 distinct CDR3 sequences, around 94% of which show up once; about 0.29% is in the top ten. Patients with Susac syndrome showed fulfilment of recently defined diagnostic criteria for definite or probable disease. After removal of 4 bases from V and 5 bases from J, the junction contained 8 bases not matched to a gene. Per the germline V gene, CDR1 is SGHNT and CDR2 is YYREEE (reference sequence). The CDR3 loop spans 14 amino acids.

The sequenced sample consisted of CD8+ T cells from PBMCs. V usage is TRBV5-4 and J usage is TRBJ2-7, with 8 bases identical to TRBD2. This clonotype originated in a human donor with Susac syndrome. The CDR3 bases are TGTGCCAGCAGCACCGCCGGGGGGGCCCACGAGCAGTACTTC. This gives the protein CASSTAGGAHEQYF. Full variable domain (missing parts from reference TRBV5-4 and TRBJ2-7): ETGVTQSPTHLIKTRGQQVTLRCSSQSGHNTVSWYQQALGQGPQFIFQYYREEENGRGNFPPRFSGLQFPNYSSELNVNALELDDSALYLCASSTAGGAHEQYFGPGTRLTVT.